This TCR beta chain was documented in a study of graft-versus-host responses after intestinal transplantation. In the study overall: All recipients got anti-thymocyte globulin induction, then tacrolimus and steroids for roughly three years. Broader study findings: Maximum circulating GvH clone levels tracked with early post-transplant HvG decreases. There were GvH clones found in recipient marrow, and some of them appeared first in ileum or blood.

Clones were read by immunoSEQ multiplex PCR, and TCRdb kept only the in-frame ones, dropping some. Of about 45,000 clones listed, roughly nine tenths are singletons. A note on this clone: What it binds is not known.

Germline CDR1 is SGHKS and CDR2 is YYEKEE (reference sequence). This CDR3 is built from 15 residues. Trimming stripped 4 bases from V and 4 bases from J, with 17 bases between. This TCR was recovered from a human patient who received an intestinal transplant, so some T cells may come from the graft donor. This chain links TRBV5-5 with TRBJ1-2, with D hard to call. The material was PBMCs, obtained 524 days after transplant. As DNA, the CDR3 is TGTGCCAGCAGCGAGGACCCTTATCCGGCCTATGGCTACACCTTC. This sequence encodes CASSEDPYPAYGYTF.